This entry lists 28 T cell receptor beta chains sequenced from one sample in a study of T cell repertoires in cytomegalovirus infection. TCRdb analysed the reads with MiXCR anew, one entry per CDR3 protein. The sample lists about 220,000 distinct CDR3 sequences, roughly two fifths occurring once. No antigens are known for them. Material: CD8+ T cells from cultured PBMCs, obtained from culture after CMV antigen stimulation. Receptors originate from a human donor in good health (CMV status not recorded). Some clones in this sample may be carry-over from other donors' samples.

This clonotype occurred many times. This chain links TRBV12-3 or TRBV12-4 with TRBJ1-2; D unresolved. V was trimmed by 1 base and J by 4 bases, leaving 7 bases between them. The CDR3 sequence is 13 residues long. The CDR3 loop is CASSLVYPYGYTF. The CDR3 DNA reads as TGTGCCAGCAGTTTAGTCTACCCCTATGGCTACACCTTC.

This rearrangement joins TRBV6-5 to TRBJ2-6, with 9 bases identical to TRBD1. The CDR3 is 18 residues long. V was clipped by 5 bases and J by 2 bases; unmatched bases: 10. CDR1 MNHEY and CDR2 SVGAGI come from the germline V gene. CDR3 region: CASSNEDRGLPGANVLTF. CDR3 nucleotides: TGTGCCAGCAGTAACGAGGACAGGGGATTACCTGGGGCCAACGTCCTGACTTTC.

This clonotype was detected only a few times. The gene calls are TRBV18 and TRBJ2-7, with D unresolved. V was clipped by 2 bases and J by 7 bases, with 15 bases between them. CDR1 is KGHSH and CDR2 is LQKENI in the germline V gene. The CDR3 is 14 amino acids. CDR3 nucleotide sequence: TGTGCCAGCTCACCAGGCATGCGGAGTGGGGAGCAGTACTTC. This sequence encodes CASSPGMRSGEQYF.

The CDR3 nucleotides read TGTGCCAGCAGTGGGGACGGAAACATTCAGTACTTC. Protein: CASSGDGNIQYF. V gene TRBV25-1 combines with J gene TRBJ2-4, with D perhaps TRBD1 or TRBD2 (5 bases each). This CDR3 comprises 12 residues. Trimming shortened V by 4 bases and J by 6 bases, and 7 bases separated the two germline ends. CDR1 MGHDK and CDR2 SYGVNS come from the germline V gene.

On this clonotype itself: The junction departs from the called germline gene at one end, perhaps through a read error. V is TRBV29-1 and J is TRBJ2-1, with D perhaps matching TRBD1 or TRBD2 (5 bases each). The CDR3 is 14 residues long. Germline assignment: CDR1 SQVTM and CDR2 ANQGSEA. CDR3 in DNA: TGCAGCGTTGATCCTGGCCAGGGAAATATAGTGAGGGTCTTC. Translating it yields CSVDPGQGNIVRVF.

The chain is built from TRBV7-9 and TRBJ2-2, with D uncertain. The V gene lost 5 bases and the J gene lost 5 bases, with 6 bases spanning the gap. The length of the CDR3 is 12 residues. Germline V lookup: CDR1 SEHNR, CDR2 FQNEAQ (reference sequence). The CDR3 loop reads CASSRETGELFF. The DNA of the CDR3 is TGTGCCAGCAGCCGCGAGACCGGGGAGCTGTTTTTT.

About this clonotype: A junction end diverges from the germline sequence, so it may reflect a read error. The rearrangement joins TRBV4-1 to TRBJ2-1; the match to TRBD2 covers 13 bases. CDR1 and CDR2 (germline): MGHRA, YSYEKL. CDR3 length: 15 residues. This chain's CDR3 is CASSMTSGGTNEQFF. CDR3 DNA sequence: TGTGCCAGCAGCATGACTAGCGGGGGGACCAATGAGCAGTTCTTC.

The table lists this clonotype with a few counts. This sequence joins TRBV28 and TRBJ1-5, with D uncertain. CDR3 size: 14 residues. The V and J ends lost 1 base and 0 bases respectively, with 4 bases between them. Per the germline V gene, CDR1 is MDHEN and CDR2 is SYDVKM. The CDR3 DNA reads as TGTGCCAGCAGTTTATCGATTAGCAATCAGCCCCAGCATTTT. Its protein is CASSLSISNQPQHF.

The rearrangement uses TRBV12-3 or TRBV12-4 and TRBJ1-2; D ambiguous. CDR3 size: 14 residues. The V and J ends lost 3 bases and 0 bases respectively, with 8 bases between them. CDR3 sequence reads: CASSFSEANYGYTF. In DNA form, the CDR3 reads TGTGCCAGCAGTTTTTCAGAAGCTAACTATGGCTACACCTTC.

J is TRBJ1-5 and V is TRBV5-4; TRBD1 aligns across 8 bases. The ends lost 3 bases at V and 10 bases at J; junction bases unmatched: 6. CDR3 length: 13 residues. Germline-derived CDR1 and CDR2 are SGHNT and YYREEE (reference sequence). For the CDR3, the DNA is TGTGCCAGCAGCTCAGGGGGCCACGCACCCCAGCATTTT. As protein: CASSSGGHAPQHF.

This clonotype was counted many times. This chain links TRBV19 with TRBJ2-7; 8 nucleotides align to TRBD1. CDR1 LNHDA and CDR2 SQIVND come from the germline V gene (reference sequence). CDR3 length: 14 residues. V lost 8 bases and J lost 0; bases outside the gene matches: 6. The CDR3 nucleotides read TGTGCCAGTGCCAGGACAGGGAACTCCTACGAGCAGTACTTC. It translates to CASARTGNSYEQYF. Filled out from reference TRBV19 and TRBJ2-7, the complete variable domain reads DGGITQSPKYLFRKEGQNVTLSCEQNLNHDAMYWYRQDPGQGLRLIYYSQIVNDFQKGDIAEGYSVSREKKESFPLTVTSAQKNPTAFYLCASARTGNSYEQYFGPGTRLTVT.

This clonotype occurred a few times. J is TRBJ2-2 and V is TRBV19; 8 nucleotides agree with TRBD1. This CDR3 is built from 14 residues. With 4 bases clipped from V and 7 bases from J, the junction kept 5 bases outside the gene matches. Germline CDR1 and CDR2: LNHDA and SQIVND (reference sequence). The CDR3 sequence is CASSKTGEVGELFF. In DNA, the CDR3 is TGTGCCAGTAGTAAGACAGGGGAGGTCGGGGAGCTGTTTTTT.

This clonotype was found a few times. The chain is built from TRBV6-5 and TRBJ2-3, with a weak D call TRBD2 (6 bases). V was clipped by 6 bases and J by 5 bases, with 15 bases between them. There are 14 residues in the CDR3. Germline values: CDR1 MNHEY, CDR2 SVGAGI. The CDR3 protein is CASRGVEGLDTQYF. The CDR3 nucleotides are TGTGCCAGCAGAGGGGTGGAGGGCCTAGATACGCAGTATTTT.

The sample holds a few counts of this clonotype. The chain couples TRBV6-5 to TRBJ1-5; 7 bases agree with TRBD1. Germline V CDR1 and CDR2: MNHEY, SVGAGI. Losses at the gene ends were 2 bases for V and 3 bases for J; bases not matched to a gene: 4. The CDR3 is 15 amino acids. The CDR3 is CASSYPDRPNQPQHF. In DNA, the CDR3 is TGTGCCAGCAGTTACCCGGACAGGCCCAATCAGCCCCAGCATTTT.

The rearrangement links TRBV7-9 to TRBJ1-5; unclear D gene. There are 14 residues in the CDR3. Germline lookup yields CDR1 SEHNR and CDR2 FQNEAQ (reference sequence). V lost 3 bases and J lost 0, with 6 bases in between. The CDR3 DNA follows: TGTGCCAGCAGCTTTACGGATAGCAATCAGCCCCAGCATTTT. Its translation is CASSFTDSNQPQHF. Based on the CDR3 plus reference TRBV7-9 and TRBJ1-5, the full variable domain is DTGVSQNPRHKITKRGQNVTFRCDPISEHNRLYWYRQTLGQGPEFLTYFQNEAQLEKSRLLSDRFSAERPKGSFSTLEIQRTEQGDSAMYLCASSFTDSNQPQHFGDGTRLSIL.

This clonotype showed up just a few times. The CDR3 reads CAISESRMNQPQHF. CDR3 sequence (DNA): TGTGCCATCAGTGAGTCCCGGATGAATCAGCCCCAGCATTTT. The chain carries TRBV10-3 and TRBJ1-5; no definite D call. CDR1 and CDR2 from the germline V gene are ENHRY and SYGVKD. V was shortened by 0 bases and J by 4 bases, with 7 bases between the two germline ends. The CDR3 runs 14 residues.

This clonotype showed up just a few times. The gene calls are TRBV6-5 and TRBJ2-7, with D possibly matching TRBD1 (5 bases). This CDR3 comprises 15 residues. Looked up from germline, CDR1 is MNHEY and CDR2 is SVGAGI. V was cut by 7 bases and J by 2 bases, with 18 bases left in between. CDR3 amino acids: CASTLRAGKTYEQYF. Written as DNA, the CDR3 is TGTGCCAGCACCCTACGGGCAGGGAAAACCTACGAGCAGTACTTC.

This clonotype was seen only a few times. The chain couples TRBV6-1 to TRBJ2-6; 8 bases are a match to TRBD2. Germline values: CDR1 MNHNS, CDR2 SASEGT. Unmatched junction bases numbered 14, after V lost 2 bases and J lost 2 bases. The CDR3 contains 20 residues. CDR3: CASSESGGSLTLAGANVLTF. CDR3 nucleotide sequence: TGTGCCAGCAGTGAAAGCGGGGGAAGTTTAACTCTCGCTGGGGCCAACGTCCTGACTTTC.

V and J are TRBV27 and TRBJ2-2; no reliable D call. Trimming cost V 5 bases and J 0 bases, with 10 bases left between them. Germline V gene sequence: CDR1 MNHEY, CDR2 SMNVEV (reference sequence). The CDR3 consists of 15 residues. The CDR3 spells CASSGRPPNTGELFF. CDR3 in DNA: TGTGCCAGCAGTGGTAGACCGCCGAACACCGGGGAGCTGTTTTTT.

The CDR3 loop reads CATGLAESYEQYF. Here the CDR3 DNA reads TGTGCCACGGGACTAGCGGAATCCTACGAGCAGTACTTC. V usage is TRBV10-3 and J usage is TRBJ2-7; 11 bases are shared with TRBD2. Germline V gives CDR1 ENHRY, CDR2 SYGVKD. The CDR3 totals 13 residues. V trimming: 10 bases; J trimming: 1 base; junction bases outside the gene matches: 3.

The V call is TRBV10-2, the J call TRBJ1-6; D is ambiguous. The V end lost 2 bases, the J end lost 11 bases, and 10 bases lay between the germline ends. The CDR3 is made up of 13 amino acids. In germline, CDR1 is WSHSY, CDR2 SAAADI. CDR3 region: CASSETGRAPLHF. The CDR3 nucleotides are TGCGCCAGCAGTGAGACGGGTAGGGCACCCCTCCACTTT.

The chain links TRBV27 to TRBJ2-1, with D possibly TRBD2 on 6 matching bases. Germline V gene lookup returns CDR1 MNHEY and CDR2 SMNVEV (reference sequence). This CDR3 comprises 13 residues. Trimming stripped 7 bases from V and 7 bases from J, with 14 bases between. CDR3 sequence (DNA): TGTGCCAGCACTCTCGGCGCGGGAAATGAGCAGTTCTTC. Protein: CASTLGAGNEQFF.

CDR3 nucleotide sequence: TGTGCCAGCAGCCCCGGAGAACAGGGCACCACTGAAGCTTTCTTT. The encoded protein is CASSPGEQGTTEAFF. The chain couples TRBV7-3 to TRBJ1-1; D possibly corresponds to TRBD1 (6 bases). V lost 5 bases to trimming and J lost 4 bases, with 17 bases between them. The CDR3 is 15 amino acids. Per the germline V gene, CDR1 is SGHTA and CDR2 is FQGTGA.

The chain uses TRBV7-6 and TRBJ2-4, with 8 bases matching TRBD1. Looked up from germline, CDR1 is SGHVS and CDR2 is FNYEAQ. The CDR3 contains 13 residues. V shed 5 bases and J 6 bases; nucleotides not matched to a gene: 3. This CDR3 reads CASSPGGLNIQYF. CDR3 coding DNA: TGTGCCAGCAGCCCAGGGGGCTTAAACATTCAGTACTTC.

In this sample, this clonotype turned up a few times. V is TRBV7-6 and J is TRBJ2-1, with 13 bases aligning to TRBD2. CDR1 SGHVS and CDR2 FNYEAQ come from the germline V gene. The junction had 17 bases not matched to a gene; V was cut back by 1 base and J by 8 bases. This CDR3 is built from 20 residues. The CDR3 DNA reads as TGTGCCAGCAGCTTAGAGATCGGACTAGCGGGAGTCCCTAGCCGTGATGAGCAGTTCTTC. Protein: CASSLEIGLAGVPSRDEQFF. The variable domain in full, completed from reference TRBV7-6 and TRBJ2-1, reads GAGVSQSPRYKVTKRGQDVALRCDPISGHVSLYWYRQALGQGPEFLTYFNYEAQQDKSGLPNDRFSAERPEGSISTLTIQRTEQRDSAMYRCASSLEIGLAGVPSRDEQFFGPGTRLTVL.

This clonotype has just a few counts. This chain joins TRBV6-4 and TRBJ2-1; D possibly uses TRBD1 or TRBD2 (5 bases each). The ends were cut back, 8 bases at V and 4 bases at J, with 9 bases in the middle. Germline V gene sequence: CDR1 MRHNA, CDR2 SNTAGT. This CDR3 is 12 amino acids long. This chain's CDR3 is CASPGSYNEQFF. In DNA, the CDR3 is TGTGCCAGCCCAGGGAGTTACAATGAGCAGTTCTTC.

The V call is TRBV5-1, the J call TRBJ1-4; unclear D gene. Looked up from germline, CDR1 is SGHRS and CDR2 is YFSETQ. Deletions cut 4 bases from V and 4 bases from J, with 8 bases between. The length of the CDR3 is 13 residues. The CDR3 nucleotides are TGCGCCAGCAGCGGAGACCGTAATGAAAAACTGTTTTTT. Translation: CASSGDRNEKLFF.

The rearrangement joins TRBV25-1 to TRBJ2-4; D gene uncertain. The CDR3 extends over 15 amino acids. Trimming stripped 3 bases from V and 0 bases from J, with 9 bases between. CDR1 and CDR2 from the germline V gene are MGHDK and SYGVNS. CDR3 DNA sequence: TGTGCCAGCAGTGAGAGTAGGGCAGCCAAAAACATTCAGTACTTC. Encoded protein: CASSESRAAKNIQYF.